The present T cell receptor (beta chain) was sequenced within a study of blood T cell repertoires in COVID-19. TCRdb keeps only in-frame clones here, not all; method: immunoSEQ multiplex PCR. The table has under 250,000 clones, 80% seen once. This clone came up once. CDR3 size: 12 residues. Sequenced sample: PBMCs or T cells enriched from blood (not recorded which). This sequence originates from a man younger than 45 with acute COVID-19. The chain is built from TRBV1 and TRBJ1-1; the table names TRBD1, a call not compared with the DNA. TRBV1 is assigned pseudogene status. The CDR3 region is CTVLDRDTEAFF. In nucleotides, the CDR3 is TGCACCGTACTTGACAGGGACACTGAAGCTTTCTTT.